Given below is one TCR beta chain in context. Antigen specificity is unknown. Measured with immunoSEQ multiplex PCR; TCRdb has only the in-frame clones, and not every one. Among tens of thousands of clones listed, more than 70% were seen once. Germline V gives CDR1 KGHSH, CDR2 LQKENI. CDR3 length: 16 amino acids. Trimming cost V 6 bases and J 3 bases, with 20 bases left between them. These data are taken from a study of OX40 agonist ivuxolimab in advanced cancers. Study-wide results and limits: Expansion of clones was among the lowest in partial responders at 0.1-3.0 mg/kg.

This sample comprised CD4+ or CD8+ T cells sorted from blood, obtained in a trial of the OX40 agonist ivuxolimab. This receptor was obtained from an adult with an advanced solid tumor such as melanoma, head and neck, liver or kidney cancer. The chain employs TRBV18 and TRBJ1-1; D remains unclear. DNA for the CDR3: TGTGCCAGCTCGATCGCCATGCCGGAGGGAGACACTGAAGCTTTCTTT. This encodes CASSIAMPEGDTEAFF. Full variable domain (rest looked up from reference TRBV18 and TRBJ1-1): NAGVMQNPRHLVRRRGQEARLRCSPMKGHSHVYWYRQLPEEGLKFMVYLQKENIIDESGMPKERFSAEFPKEGPSILRIQQVVRGDSAAYFCASSIAMPEGDTEAFFGQGTRLTVV.